Below, 20 T cell receptor beta chains from the same sample are listed, as sequenced in a study of glioma-infiltrating T cells after dendritic cell vaccination. TCRdb's table, derived via immunoSEQ multiplex PCR, lists solely in-frame clones and lacks some. The sample records more than 20,000 clones, 75% to 85% being singletons. This specimen consisted of blood, obtained before dendritic cell vaccination. All receptors come from a human donor with glioblastoma.

The chain combines TRBV19 with TRBJ2-3, with TRBD2 matching over 8 bases. The CDR3 length is 15 residues. Trimming cost V 4 bases and J 4 bases; bases outside gene matches: 7. Germline V CDR1 and CDR2: LNHDA, SQIVND (reference sequence). CDR3 sequence: CASSTRASGSDTQYF. Written as DNA, the CDR3 is TGTGCCAGTAGTACCCGAGCTAGCGGGTCAGATACGCAGTATTTT.

This clone was found once. J is TRBJ2-3 and V is TRBV11-2; D unclear. Between the trimmed V and J ends, which lost 1 base and 4 bases, there was a span of 9 bases. This CDR3 region has 14 residues. From germline, CDR1 is SGHAT and CDR2 FQNNGV. CDR3 sequence (DNA): TGTGCCAGCAGCTTAGGGTCGGGTGCAGATACGCAGTATTTT. Its translation is CASSLGSGADTQYF. The full variable domain, rest sourced from reference TRBV11-2 and TRBJ2-3, is EAGVAQSPRYKIIEKRQSVAFWCNPISGHATLYWYQQILGQGPKLLIQFQNNGVVDDSQLPKDRFSAERLKGVDSTLKIQPAKLEDSAVYLCASSLGSGADTQYFGPGTRLTVL.

The sample holds one count of this clone. This chain joins TRBV7-9 and TRBJ1-2, with D uncertain. CDR3 length: 11 residues. Germline lookup yields CDR1 SEHNR and CDR2 FQNEAQ (reference sequence). V lost 1 base and J 8 bases, leaving 5 bases between the germline ends. The CDR3, as DNA: TGTGCCAGCAGCTTAGGCAGGGGCTACACCTTC. This translates into CASSLGRGYTF.

The CDR3 protein is CASSTPGTSGIEQYF. Written as DNA, the CDR3 is TGTGCCAGCAGCACCCCCGGGACTAGCGGCATCGAGCAGTACTTC. V and J are TRBV13 and TRBJ2-5; 11 bases line up with TRBD2. The J call may not be correct, given that the DNA end is closer to TRBJ2-7. Germline V gives CDR1 PRHDT, CDR2 FYEKMQ (reference sequence). The CDR3 runs 15 residues.

This chain joins TRBV6-1 and TRBJ2-7; 9 bases map to TRBD2. V was pared by 6 bases and J by 4 bases, with 4 bases of the junction left unmatched. In germline, CDR1 is MNHNS, CDR2 SASEGT. CDR3 size: 13 residues. The CDR3: CASRLAGDYEQYF. The CDR3 nucleotides are TGTGCCAGCAGATTAGCGGGAGATTACGAGCAGTACTTC.

The V and J genes are TRBV5-4 and TRBJ2-1; 7 bases are shared with TRBD1. There are 15 residues in the CDR3. Per the germline V gene, CDR1 is SGHNT and CDR2 is YYREEE (reference sequence). The trim removed 2 bases at V and 4 bases at J, leaving 6 bases unmatched. In nucleotides, the CDR3 is TGTGCCAGCAGCTTTCCAGGGGGTGGGTACAATGAGCAGTTCTTC. Amino acids: CASSFPGGGYNEQFF.

The V gene is TRBV9, the J gene TRBJ2-7; 12 nucleotides match TRBD2. CDR1 and CDR2 from the germline V gene are SGDLS and YYNGEE. The CDR3 is 14 amino acids. Trimming at V came to 2 bases and at J to 3 bases, leaving 0 bases not matched to a gene. CDR3 nucleotide sequence: TGTGCCAGCAGCGTGACTAGCGGGGGCTACGAGCAGTACTTC. Encoded protein: CASSVTSGGYEQYF. Looking up the rest from reference TRBV9 and TRBJ2-7 gives the full variable domain: DSGVTQTPKHLITATGQRVTLRCSPRSGDLSVYWYQQSLDQGLQFLIQYYNGEERAKGNILERFSAQQFPDLHSELNLSSLELGDSALYFCASSVTSGGYEQYFGPGTRLTVT.

The chain employs TRBV30 and TRBJ2-7; 8 positions agree with TRBD1. V lost 7 bases to trimming and J lost 6 bases; unmatched junction nucleotides: 17. Germline values: CDR1 GTSNPN, CDR2 SVGIG (reference sequence). The CDR3 consists of 15 residues. CDR3 DNA sequence: TGTGCCTACAGGACAGGGTCAAAAACCCTATCCGAGCAGTACTTC. Translating it yields CAYRTGSKTLSEQYF. Full variable domain (remainder filled in from reference TRBV30 and TRBJ2-7): SQTIHQWPATLVQPVGSPLSLECTVEGTSNPNLYWYRQAAGRGLQLLFYSVGIGQISSEVPQNLSASRPQDRQFILSSKKLLLSDSGFYLCAYRTGSKTLSEQYFGPGTRLTVT.

This clone came up a few times. This rearrangement joins TRBV6-5 to TRBJ1-2, with a weak D call TRBD1 (6 bases). The CDR3 contains 14 residues. Looked up from germline, CDR1 is MNHEY and CDR2 is SVGAGI. The V end was cut by 4 bases, the J end by 4 bases, with 13 bases between. CDR3: CASSSGVFGYGYTF. In DNA form, the CDR3 reads TGTGCCAGCAGTTCAGGGGTCTTTGGCTATGGCTACACCTTC.

The rearrangement joins TRBV10-3 to TRBJ2-1; TRBD2 aligns across 12 bases. Germline CDR1 ENHRY, CDR2 SYGVKD. This CDR3 has 13 residues. The V segment lost 10 bases and the J segment 7 bases; nucleotides outside the gene matches: 5. The CDR3: CATGLAGMNEQFF. The DNA for the CDR3 is TGTGCCACCGGACTAGCGGGAATGAATGAGCAGTTCTTC.

This chain uses TRBV2 with TRBJ2-7, with D possibly TRBD2 on 5 matching bases. CDR1 and CDR2 (germline): SNHLY, FYNNEI. The V and J ends lost 3 bases and 3 bases respectively, with 12 bases between them. The CDR3 extends over 14 amino acids. The DNA for the CDR3 is TGTGCCAGCAGTGAGCCAGGACTGGTCTACGAGCAGTACTTC. The encoded protein is CASSEPGLVYEQYF.

This clone appeared a few times. As DNA, the CDR3 is TGTGCCAGCAGCTTAGCCCCGACGCGGGGCTACACCTTC. Protein: CASSLAPTRGYTF. This chain connects TRBV7-8 to TRBJ1-2; D uncertain. Trimming shortened V by 0 bases and J by 8 bases, and 10 bases separated the two germline ends. Looked up from germline, CDR1 is SGHVS and CDR2 is FQNEAQ. The CDR3 loop spans 13 amino acids.

This clone appeared a few times. The rearrangement uses TRBV4-1 and TRBJ2-3; TRBD2 is a possible D gene (6 bases). CDR1 is MGHRA, CDR2 YSYEKL, per germline. This CDR3 contains 17 residues. The V end was cut by 1 base, the J end by 3 bases, with 17 bases between. The DNA for the CDR3 is TGCGCCAGCAGCCAAGTAGTATCGACTAGTAGGACAGATACGCAGTATTTT. Translated, it gives CASSQVVSTSRTDTQYF.

In this sample, this clone turned up once. CDR3: CASSPGTKNTGELFF. DNA for the CDR3: TGCGCCAGCAGCCCCGGGACAAAGAACACCGGGGAGCTGTTTTTT. The V and J genes are TRBV5-1 and TRBJ2-2; D possibly corresponds to TRBD1 (6 bases). V was clipped by 4 bases and J by 1 base, with 11 bases between them. CDR3 length equals 15 residues. The V gene's germline CDR1 is SGHRS and CDR2 YFSETQ.

The chain employs TRBV18 and TRBJ2-7, with D hard to call. The CDR3 is made up of 15 amino acids. V dropped 2 bases and J dropped 0 bases, with 11 bases sitting between them. Looked up from germline, CDR1 is KGHSH and CDR2 is LQKENI. DNA of the CDR3: TGTGCCAGCTCACCAACCCCCACGAGCTCCTACGAGCAGTACTTC. This sequence encodes CASSPTPTSSYEQYF. Full variable domain (outside the CDR3, taken from reference TRBV18 and TRBJ2-7): NAGVMQNPRHLVRRRGQEARLRCSPMKGHSHVYWYRQLPEEGLKFMVYLQKENIIDESGMPKERFSAEFPKEGPSILRIQQVVRGDSAAYFCASSPTPTSSYEQYFGPGTRLTVT.

This chain uses TRBV21-1 with TRBJ1-2. TRBV21-1 is an annotated pseudogene. The CDR3 spans 14 residues. The CDR3 loop reads CASSTQGGGFGYTF. The CDR3 DNA follows: TGTGCCAGCAGCACTCAGGGAGGGGGGTTTGGCTACACCTTC.

J is TRBJ1-2 and V is TRBV10-3; D ambiguous. With 7 bases removed from V and 3 bases from J, the gap between germline ends came to 15 bases. The CDR3 is 14 amino acids. Germline CDR1 and CDR2: ENHRY and SYGVKD. CDR3 coding DNA: TGTGCCATCATCATCCCCCGAGGTGACTATGGCTACACCTTC. Translated: CAIIIPRGDYGYTF.

The rearrangement links TRBV30 to TRBJ1-2; 9 bases match TRBD1. J lost 13 bases, V lost 2 bases, and 5 bases had no gene match. The CDR3 loop spans 11 amino acids. In germline, CDR1 is GTSNPN, CDR2 SVGIG (reference sequence). CDR3 DNA sequence: TGTGCCTGGAGTACGACAGGGGGAACCACCTTC. As protein: CAWSTTGGTTF.

The chain joins TRBV7-2 to TRBJ2-5; D is perhaps TRBD1 (6 bases). Trimming stripped 0 bases from V and 4 bases from J, with 12 bases between. Germline-derived CDR1 and CDR2 are SGHTA and FQGNSA. The CDR3 contains 15 residues. CDR3 sequence reads: CASSLAPYRVETQYF. CDR3 bases: TGTGCCAGCAGCTTAGCCCCCTACAGGGTAGAGACCCAGTACTTC.

J is TRBJ1-1 and V is TRBV5-5; 12 bases line up with TRBD1. V dropped 1 base and J dropped 5; count of bases not matched to a gene: 6. This CDR3 region has 16 residues. The germline CDR1 and CDR2 sequences are SGHKS and YYEKEE (reference sequence). Here the CDR3 reads CASSLPGTGGRTEAFF. DNA for the CDR3: TGTGCCAGCAGCTTGCCGGGGACAGGGGGCCGAACTGAAGCTTTCTTT.